The source of this T cell receptor beta chain is a study of post-analysis software for immune sequencing data (dated by TCRdb to the mid-2010s). In the study overall: Relapsing-remitting, secondary progressive and progressive-relapsing multiple sclerosis were recorded as disease courses, and subtype annotation was lacking for some patients. A subset of samples was prepared in parallel using single-end sample barcoding, then pooled and co-amplified after Illumina adapter ligation. The patient repertoires were set against under 12 previously published healthy control repertoires from donors whose ages ranged from about 6 to 25 years. Results and caveats for the whole study, not just this receptor: A handful of TRBV segments, including TRBV5-6, TRBV5-1 and TRBV20-1, were significantly more frequent in patients than controls. Direct clustering with F measure showed strong co-clustering of samples prepared in the same batch, prompting a batch-effect correction. Significantly lower normalized Chao1 diversity was found in multiple sclerosis patients than in controls, suggesting substantial peripheral T-cell clonal expansion. The multiple sclerosis patient group was slightly younger than the control group.

The protocol used for the library was PCR. TCRdb records Illumina HiSeq 2500 as the sequencer. Unique molecular identifiers were incorporated into TCR beta cDNA libraries to reduce PCR and sequencing biases. Roughly 0.5 million cDNA molecules were obtained per 1 to 10 million input T cells, so each molecule approximated one T cell. The patient libraries were prepared and sequenced with the same protocol used for the earlier healthy control dataset. Samples belonging to the same batch were prepared together, multiplexed and sequenced on a shared HiSeq lane. Processing in the source paper ran as follows. MIGEC was used to process the raw barcoded reads, and molecular identifier groups with only a single read were discarded before consensus assembly and CDR3 extraction. Clonotype tables were post-analysed with VDJtools, and diversity was normalized by down-sampling all datasets to the smallest sample size. In repertoire overlap clustering, CDR3 amino acid sequences, but not nucleotide sequences, were matched to correct batch-related cross-sample contamination. Through fastp at Q25 and MiXCR, TCRdb rebuilt clones from the public reads, retaining in-frame beta chains. Rows are unified per CDR3 protein, each entry keeping the most common DNA and genes. TCRdb, not the authors, supplied the V and J calls. For this sample there are about 540,000 distinct CDR3 sequences; around 31% appear just once. Around 6.1% of the sample is taken by the ten largest.

Counted from cysteine to phenylalanine, this CDR3 has 13 amino acids. Only CDR3 DNA is held: 39 bases, read in frame from base 1. From the germline V gene, CDR1 is SGHRS and CDR2 is YFSETQ. V loses 4 bases, J loses 2 bases, and the germline ends lie 9 bases apart. With respect to this clonotype: Its cognate antigen has yet to be identified. Per-base qualities were not stored, and no clone one base away is much larger.

To demonstrate the VDJtools post-analysis software, the study profiled TCR beta repertoires from the peripheral blood of about 13 young patients with multiple sclerosis. Multiple sclerosis patients were children and adolescents aged roughly 6 to 17 years. Sequenced: blood. The origin of this receptor is a girl under 18 with multiple sclerosis. The sequence joins TRBV5-1 to TRBJ2-5; the D segment cannot be called with confidence. The CDR3 region: CASSPTDQETQYF. The DNA sequence is given as TGCGCCAGCAGCCCGACCGATCAAGAGACCCAGTACTTC.